The present T cell receptor (beta chain) was sequenced within a study of CD8 T cells in Susac syndrome. Reverse transcription of about 0.5 to 1 ug RNA used random hexamers. TCRdb itself ran the immunoSEQ multiplex PCR reads through MiXCR, one entry per CDR3 protein. The sample carries some 68,000 distinct CDR3 sequences, about 92% recorded once. This clonotype originated in a human donor with Susac syndrome. Sequencing was carried out using CD4+ T cells from PBMCs.

CDR3 in amino acids: CASSVTRDTQYF. CDR3 DNA: TGCGCCAGCAGCGTGACACGAGATACGCAGTATTTT. The gene calls are TRBV5-1 and TRBJ2-3; D not certain. Looked up from germline, CDR1 is SGHRS and CDR2 is YFSETQ. V lost 4 bases, J lost 5 bases, and 8 bases lay in between. This CDR3 is 12 amino acids long.